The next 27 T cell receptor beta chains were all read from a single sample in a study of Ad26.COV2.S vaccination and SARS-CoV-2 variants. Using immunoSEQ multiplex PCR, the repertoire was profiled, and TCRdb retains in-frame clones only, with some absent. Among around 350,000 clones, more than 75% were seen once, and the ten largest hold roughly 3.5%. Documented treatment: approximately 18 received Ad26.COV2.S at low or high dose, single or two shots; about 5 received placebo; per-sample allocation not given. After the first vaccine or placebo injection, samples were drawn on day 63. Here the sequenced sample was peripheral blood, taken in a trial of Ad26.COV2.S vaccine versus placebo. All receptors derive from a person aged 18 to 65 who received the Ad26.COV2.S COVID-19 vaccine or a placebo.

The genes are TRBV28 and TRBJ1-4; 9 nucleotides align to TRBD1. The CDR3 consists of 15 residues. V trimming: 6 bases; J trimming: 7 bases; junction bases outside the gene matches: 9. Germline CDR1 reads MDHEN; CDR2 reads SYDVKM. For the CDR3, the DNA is TGTGCCAGCAGCCGTCCGGGACAGGGAAGTGAAAAACTGTTTTTT. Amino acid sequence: CASSRPGQGSEKLFF. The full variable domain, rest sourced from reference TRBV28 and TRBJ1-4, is DVKVTQSSRYLVKRTGEKVFLECVQDMDHENMFWYRQDPGLGLRLIYFSYDVKMKEKGDIPEGYSVSREKKERFSLILESASTNQTSMYLCASSRPGQGSEKLFFGSGTQLSVL.

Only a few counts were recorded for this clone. The chain's CDR3 is CASTQTSGTFGEQYF. The CDR3 DNA follows: TGTGCCAGCACCCAGACTAGCGGGACGTTCGGGGAGCAGTACTTC. This chain links TRBV6-5 with TRBJ2-7, with TRBD2 matching over 11 bases. Unmatched junction bases numbered 12, after V lost 7 bases and J lost 7 bases. This CDR3 spans 15 amino acids. Germline V gene sequence: CDR1 MNHEY, CDR2 SVGAGI.

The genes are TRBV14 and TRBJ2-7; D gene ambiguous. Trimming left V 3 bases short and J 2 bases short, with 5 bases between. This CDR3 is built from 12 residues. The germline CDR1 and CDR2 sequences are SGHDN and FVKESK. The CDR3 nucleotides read TGTGCCAGCAGCCACGGACCCTACGAGCAGTACTTC. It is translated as CASSHGPYEQYF.

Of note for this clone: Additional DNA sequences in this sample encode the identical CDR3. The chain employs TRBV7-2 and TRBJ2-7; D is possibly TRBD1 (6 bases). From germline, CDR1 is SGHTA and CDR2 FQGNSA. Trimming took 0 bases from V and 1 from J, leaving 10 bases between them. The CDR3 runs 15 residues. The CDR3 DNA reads TGTGCCAGCAGCTTAGCTGGGACAACTTCCTACGAGCAGTACTTC. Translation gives CASSLAGTTSYEQYF.

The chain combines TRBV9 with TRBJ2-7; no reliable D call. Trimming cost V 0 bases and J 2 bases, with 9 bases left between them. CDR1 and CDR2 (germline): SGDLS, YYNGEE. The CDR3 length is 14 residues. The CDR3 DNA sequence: TGTGCCAGCAGCGTAGGTGATGTAACCTACGAGCAGTACTTC. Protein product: CASSVGDVTYEQYF.

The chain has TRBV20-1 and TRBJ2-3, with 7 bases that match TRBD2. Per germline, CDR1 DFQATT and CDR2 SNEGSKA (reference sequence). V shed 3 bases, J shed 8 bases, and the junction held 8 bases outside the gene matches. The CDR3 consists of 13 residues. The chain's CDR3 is CSASVRERGTQYF. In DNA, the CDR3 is TGCAGTGCTAGTGTCCGGGAGCGGGGTACGCAGTATTTT.

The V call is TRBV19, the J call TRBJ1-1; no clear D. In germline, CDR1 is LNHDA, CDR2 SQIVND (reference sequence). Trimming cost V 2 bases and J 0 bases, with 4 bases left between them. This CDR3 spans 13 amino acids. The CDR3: CASSIRVNTEAFF. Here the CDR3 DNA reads TGTGCCAGTAGTATACGGGTGAACACTGAAGCTTTCTTT. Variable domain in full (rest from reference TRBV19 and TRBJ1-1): DGGITQSPKYLFRKEGQNVTLSCEQNLNHDAMYWYRQDPGQGLRLIYYSQIVNDFQKGDIAEGYSVSREKKESFPLTVTSAQKNPTAFYLCASSIRVNTEAFFGQGTRLTVV.

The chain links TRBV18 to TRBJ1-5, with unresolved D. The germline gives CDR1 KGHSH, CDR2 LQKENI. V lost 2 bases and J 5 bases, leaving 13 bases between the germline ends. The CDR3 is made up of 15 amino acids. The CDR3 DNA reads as TGTGCCAGCTCACCAAATCGCGGGTCAGATCAGCCCCAGCATTTT. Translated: CASSPNRGSDQPQHF.

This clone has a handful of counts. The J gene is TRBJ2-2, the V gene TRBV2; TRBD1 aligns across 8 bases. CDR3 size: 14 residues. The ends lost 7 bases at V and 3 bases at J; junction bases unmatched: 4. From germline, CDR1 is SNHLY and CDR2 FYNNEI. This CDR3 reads CASIKDRDTGELFF. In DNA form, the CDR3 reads TGTGCCAGCATAAAGGACAGGGACACCGGGGAGCTGTTTTTT. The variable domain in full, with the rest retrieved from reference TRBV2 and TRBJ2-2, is EPEVTQTPSHQVTQMGQEVILRCVPISNHLYFYWYRQILGQKVEFLVSFYNNEISEKSEIFDDQFSVERPDGSNFTLKIRSTKLEDSAMYFCASIKDRDTGELFFGEGSRLTVL.

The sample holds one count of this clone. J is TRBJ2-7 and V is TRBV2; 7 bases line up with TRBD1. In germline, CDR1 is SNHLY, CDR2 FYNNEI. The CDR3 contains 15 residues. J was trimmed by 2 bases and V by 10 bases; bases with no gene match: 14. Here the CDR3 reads CAMLIQDRVPYEQYF. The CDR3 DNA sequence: TGTGCCATGCTGATCCAAGACAGGGTACCCTACGAGCAGTACTTC.

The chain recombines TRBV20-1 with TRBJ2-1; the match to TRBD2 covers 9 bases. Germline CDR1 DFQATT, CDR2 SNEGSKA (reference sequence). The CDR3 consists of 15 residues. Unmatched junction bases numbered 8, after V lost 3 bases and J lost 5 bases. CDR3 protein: CSASLGGGDDNEQFF. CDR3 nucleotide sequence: TGCAGTGCTAGTCTCGGCGGGGGGGATGACAATGAGCAGTTCTTC.

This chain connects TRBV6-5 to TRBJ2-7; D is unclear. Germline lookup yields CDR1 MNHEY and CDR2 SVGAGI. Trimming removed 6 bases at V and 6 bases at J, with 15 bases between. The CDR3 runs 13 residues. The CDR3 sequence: CASSRTQVGEQYF. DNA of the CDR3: TGTGCCAGCAGCCGTACTCAGGTCGGCGAGCAGTACTTC.

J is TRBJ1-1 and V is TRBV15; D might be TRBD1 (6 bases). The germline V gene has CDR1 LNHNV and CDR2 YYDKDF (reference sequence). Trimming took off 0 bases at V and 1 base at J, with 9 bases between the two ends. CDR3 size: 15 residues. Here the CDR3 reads CATSRETGANTEAFF. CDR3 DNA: TGTGCCACCAGCAGAGAGACAGGAGCGAACACTGAAGCTTTCTTT.

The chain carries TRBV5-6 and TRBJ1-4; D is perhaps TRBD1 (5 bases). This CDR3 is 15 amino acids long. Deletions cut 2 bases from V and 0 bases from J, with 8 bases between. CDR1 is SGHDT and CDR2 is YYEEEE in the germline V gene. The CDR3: CASSFQGATNEKLFF. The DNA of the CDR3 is TGTGCCAGCAGCTTCCAAGGGGCAACTAATGAAAAACTGTTTTTT.

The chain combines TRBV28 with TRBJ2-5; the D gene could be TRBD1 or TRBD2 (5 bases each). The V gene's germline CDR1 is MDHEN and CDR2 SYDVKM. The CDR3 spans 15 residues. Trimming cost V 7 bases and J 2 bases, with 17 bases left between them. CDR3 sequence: CASTPHGARQETQYF. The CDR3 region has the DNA TGTGCCAGCACCCCTCACGGGGCTAGGCAAGAGACCCAGTACTTC.

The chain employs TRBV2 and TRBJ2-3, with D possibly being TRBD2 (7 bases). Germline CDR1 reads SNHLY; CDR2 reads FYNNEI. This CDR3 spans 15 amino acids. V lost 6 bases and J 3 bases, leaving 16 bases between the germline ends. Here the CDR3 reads CASSREGGRTDTQYF. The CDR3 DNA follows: TGTGCCAGCAGCCGAGAGGGGGGGCGTACAGATACGCAGTATTTT.

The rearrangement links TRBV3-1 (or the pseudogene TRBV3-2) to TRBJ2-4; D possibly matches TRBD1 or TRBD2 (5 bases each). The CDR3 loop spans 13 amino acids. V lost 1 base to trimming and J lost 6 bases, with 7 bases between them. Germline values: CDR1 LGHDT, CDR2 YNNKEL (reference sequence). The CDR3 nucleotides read TGTGCCAGCAGCCAAGCGGGGACAAACATTCAGTACTTC. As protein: CASSQAGTNIQYF.

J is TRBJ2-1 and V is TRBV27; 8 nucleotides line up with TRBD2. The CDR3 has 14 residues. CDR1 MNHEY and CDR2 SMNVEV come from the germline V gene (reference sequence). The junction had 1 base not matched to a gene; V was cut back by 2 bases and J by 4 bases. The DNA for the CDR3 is TGTGCCAGCAGTTTAGCGGGGGGATACAATGAGCAGTTCTTC. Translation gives CASSLAGGYNEQFF.

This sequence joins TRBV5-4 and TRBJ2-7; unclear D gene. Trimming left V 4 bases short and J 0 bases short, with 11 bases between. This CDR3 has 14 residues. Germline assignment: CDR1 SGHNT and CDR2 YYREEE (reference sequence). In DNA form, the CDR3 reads TGTGCCAGCAGCCGTCAGGAATTCTCCTACGAGCAGTACTTC. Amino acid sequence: CASSRQEFSYEQYF.

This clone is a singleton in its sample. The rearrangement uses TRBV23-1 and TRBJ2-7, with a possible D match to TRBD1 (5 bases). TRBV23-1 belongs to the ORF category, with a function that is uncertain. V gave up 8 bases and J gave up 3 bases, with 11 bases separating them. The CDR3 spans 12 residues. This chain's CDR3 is CASLGAYYEQYF. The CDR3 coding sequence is TGCGCCAGCCTTGGGGCTTACTACGAGCAGTACTTC.

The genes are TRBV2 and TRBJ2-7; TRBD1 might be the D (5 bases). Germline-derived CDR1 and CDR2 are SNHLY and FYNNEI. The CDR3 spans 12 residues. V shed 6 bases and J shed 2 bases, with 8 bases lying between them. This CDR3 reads CASRTVPYEQYF. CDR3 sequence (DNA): TGTGCCAGCAGGACAGTGCCCTACGAGCAGTACTTC.

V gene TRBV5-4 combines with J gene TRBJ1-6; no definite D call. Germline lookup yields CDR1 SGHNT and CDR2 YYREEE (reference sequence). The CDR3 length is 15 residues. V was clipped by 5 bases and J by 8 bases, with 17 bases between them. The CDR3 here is CASRTGQFRDSPLHF. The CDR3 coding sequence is TGTGCCAGCAGAACCGGTCAGTTCCGAGATTCACCCCTCCACTTT. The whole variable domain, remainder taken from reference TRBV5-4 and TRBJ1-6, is ETGVTQSPTHLIKTRGQQVTLRCSSQSGHNTVSWYQQALGQGPQFIFQYYREEENGRGNFPPRFSGLQFPNYSSELNVNALELDDSALYLCASRTGQFRDSPLHFGNGTRLTVT.

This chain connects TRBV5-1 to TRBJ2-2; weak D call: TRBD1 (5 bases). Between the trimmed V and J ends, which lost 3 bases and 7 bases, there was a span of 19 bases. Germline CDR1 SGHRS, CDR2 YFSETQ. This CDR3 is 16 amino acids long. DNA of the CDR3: TGCGCCAGCAGCTCCCTCCAGGCGATTCAGGGCGGGGAGCTGTTTTTT. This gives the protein CASSSLQAIQGGELFF.

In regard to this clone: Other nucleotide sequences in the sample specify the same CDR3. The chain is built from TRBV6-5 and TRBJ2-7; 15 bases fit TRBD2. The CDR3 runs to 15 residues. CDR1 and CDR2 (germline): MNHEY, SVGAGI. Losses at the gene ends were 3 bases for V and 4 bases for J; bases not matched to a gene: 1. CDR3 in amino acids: CASSYGTSGRYEQYF. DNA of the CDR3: TGTGCCAGCAGTTATGGGACTAGCGGGAGGTACGAGCAGTACTTC.

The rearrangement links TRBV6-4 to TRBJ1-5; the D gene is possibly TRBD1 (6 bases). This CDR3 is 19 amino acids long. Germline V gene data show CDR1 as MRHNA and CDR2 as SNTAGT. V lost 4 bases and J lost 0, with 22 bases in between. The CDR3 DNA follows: TGTGCCAGCAGTGGGGTTGGCACAGGGAGCGAATATAGCAATCAGCCCCAGCATTTT. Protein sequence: CASSGVGTGSEYSNQPQHF.

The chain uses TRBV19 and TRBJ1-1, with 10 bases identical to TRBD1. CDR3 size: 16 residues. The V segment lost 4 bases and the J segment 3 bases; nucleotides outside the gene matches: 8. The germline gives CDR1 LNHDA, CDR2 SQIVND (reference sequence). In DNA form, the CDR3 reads TGTGCCAGTAGTACCCGGGACAGGGGATCGGACACTGAAGCTTTCTTT. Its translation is CASSTRDRGSDTEAFF.

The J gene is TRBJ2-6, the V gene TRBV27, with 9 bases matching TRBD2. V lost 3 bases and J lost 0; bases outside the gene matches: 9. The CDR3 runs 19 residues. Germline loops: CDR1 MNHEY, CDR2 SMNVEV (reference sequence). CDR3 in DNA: TGTGCCAGCAGTTTCCTTATGGCGGGAGGGGGCTCTGGGGCCAACGTCCTGACTTTC. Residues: CASSFLMAGGGSGANVLTF. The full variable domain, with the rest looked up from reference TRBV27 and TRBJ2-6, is EAQVTQNPRYLITVTGKKLTVTCSQNMNHEYMSWYRQDPGLGLRQIYYSMNVEVTDKGDVPEGYKVSRKEKRNFPLILESPSPNQTSLYFCASSFLMAGGGSGANVLTFGAGSRLTVL.